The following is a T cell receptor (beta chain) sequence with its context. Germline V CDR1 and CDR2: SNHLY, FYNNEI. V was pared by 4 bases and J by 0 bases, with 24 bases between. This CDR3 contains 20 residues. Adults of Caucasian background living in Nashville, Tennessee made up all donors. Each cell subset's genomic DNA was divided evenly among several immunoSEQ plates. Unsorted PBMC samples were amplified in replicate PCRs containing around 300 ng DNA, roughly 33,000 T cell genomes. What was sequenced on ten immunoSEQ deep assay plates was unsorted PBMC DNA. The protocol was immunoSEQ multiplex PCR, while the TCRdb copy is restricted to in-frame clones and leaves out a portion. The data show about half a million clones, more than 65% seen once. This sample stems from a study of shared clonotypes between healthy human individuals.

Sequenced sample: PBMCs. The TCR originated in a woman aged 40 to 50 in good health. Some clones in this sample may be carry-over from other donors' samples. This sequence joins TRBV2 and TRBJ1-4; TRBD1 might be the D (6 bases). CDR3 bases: TGTGCCAGCAGTGGTACAGGGCCCGCCGGGTTCTATGCAACTAATGAAAAACTGTTTTTT. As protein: CASSGTGPAGFYATNEKLFF. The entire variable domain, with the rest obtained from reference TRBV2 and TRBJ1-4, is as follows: EPEVTQTPSHQVTQMGQEVILRCVPISNHLYFYWYRQILGQKVEFLVSFYNNEISEKSEIFDDQFSVERPDGSNFTLKIRSTKLEDSAMYFCASSGTGPAGFYATNEKLFFGSGTQLSVL.